The clone carrying this T cell receptor (beta chain) was picked up a small number of times. The sample is drawn from a study of blood T cell repertoires in COVID-19. Study in general: Whether acute or convalescent, the COVID-19 samples came from the United States, Italy and Spain. T cells, B-cell-depleted T cells, or PBMCs provided the cDNA or gDNA that served as material.

Generated by immunoSEQ multiplex PCR, the TCRdb table keeps only in-frame clones and is missing some. This sample has some 7,000 clones, with 75% to 90% found just once. Germline lookup yields CDR1 SGHVS and CDR2 FQNEAQ. The CDR3 is 23 amino acids. The junction had 23 bases not matched to a gene; V was cut back by 5 bases and J by 1 base. This receptor was identified in a human donor in a cohort sampled during active COVID-19. What was sequenced was peripheral blood. The chain has TRBV7-8 and TRBJ1-6, with 10 bases matching TRBD1. CDR3 residues: CASSQSRGWGQGLLVSYNSPLHF. DNA of the CDR3: TGTGCCAGCAGCCAAAGTCGCGGGTGGGGACAGGGGCTTTTGGTATCCTATAATTCACCCCTCCACTTT.